The 21 T cell receptor beta chains below were found in one sample sequenced in a study of early T cells in non-severe SARS-CoV-2 infection. TCRdb re-called the 5' RACE reads through MiXCR, storing one row per CDR3 protein. The sample contains under 45,000 distinct CDR3 sequences, 5% to 6.5% of which appear only once. The specimen comprised whole blood, sampled at baseline. These receptor sequences come from an adult who was a healthcare worker with PCR-confirmed SARS-CoV-2 infection or an uninfected control (not recorded which).

This clonotype has more than one count but fewer than ten. The V call is TRBV6-5, the J call TRBJ2-7; either TRBD1 or TRBD2 may supply D (5 bases each). The CDR3 has 13 amino acids. Trimming took 7 bases from V and 5 from J, leaving 15 bases between them. Per germline, CDR1 MNHEY and CDR2 SVGAGI. In DNA form, the CDR3 reads TGTGCCAGCACGGGTGGGGGTGGCCACGAGCAGTACTTC. Protein product: CASTGGGGHEQYF.

This clonotype qualifies as medium-sized. V usage is TRBV20-1 and J usage is TRBJ2-1, with D perhaps TRBD1 (6 bases). From germline, CDR1 is DFQATT and CDR2 SNEGSKA (reference sequence). V lost 3 bases to trimming and J lost 8 bases, with 14 bases between them. CDR3 size: 13 residues. The CDR3 DNA reads TGCAGTGCTAGGGCCCAGGGGAAGGATGAGCAGTTCTTC. This codes for CSARAQGKDEQFF.

This clonotype showed up many times. V usage is TRBV20-1 and J usage is TRBJ2-3, with D maybe TRBD1 (6 bases). This CDR3 has 12 amino acids. The germline V gene has CDR1 DFQATT and CDR2 SNEGSKA (reference sequence). The CDR3 sequence: CTVARGADTQYF. The CDR3 DNA reads TGCACCGTAGCCAGGGGCGCAGATACGCAGTATTTT.

Note on this clonotype: A clone one base away is much larger, so this may be a read error. The rearrangement links TRBV7-9 to TRBJ1-5; D gene uncertain. There are 12 residues in the CDR3. CDR1 SEHNR and CDR2 FQNEAQ come from the germline V gene (reference sequence). Here the CDR3 reads CASSHGYQAQHF. CDR3 DNA: TGTGCCAGCAGCCACGGATATCAGGCCCAGCATTTT.

The rearrangement joins TRBV5-1 to TRBJ2-7, with 8 bases matching TRBD2. CDR3 length: 14 residues. V lost 2 bases to trimming and J lost 3 bases; unmatched junction nucleotides: 4. From germline, CDR1 is SGHRS and CDR2 YFSETQ. The CDR3 loop reads CASSLTSGGYEQYF. The CDR3 DNA reads as TGCGCCAGCAGCTTAACTAGCGGAGGCTACGAGCAGTACTTC.

This clonotype has at least ten counts. This chain links TRBV6-1 with TRBJ2-5; D unresolved. The CDR3 has 12 amino acids. Germline assignment: CDR1 MNHNS and CDR2 SASEGT. V was trimmed by 1 base and J by 9 bases, leaving 9 bases between them. The CDR3 DNA is TGTGCCAGCAGTGAAGGATACGAGGCCCAGTACTTC. This sequence encodes CASSEGYEAQYF.

V usage is TRBV5-1 and J usage is TRBJ2-7; 8 nucleotides line up with TRBD1. Trimming took 7 bases from V and 3 from J; bases not matched to a gene: 6. The CDR3 has 13 amino acids. From germline, CDR1 is SGHRS and CDR2 YFSETQ. The CDR3 nucleotides are TGCGCCAGCGGCCGGGACAGGTACTACGAGCAGTACTTC. Translated, it gives CASGRDRYYEQYF.

This clonotype was detected ten times or more. The rearrangement joins TRBV7-2 to TRBJ2-3, with D unresolved. Germline assignment: CDR1 SGHTA and CDR2 FQGNSA. The V and J ends lost 4 bases and 5 bases respectively, with 10 bases between them. The CDR3 spans 13 residues. The chain's CDR3 is CASSYQTGDTQYF. CDR3 in DNA: TGTGCCAGCAGCTACCAGACGGGAGATACGCAGTATTTT.

This clonotype was seen ten or more times. The chain employs TRBV9 and TRBJ2-1; D is unclear. Deletions cut 3 bases from V and 4 bases from J, with 17 bases between. Per germline, CDR1 SGDLS and CDR2 YYNGEE. The CDR3 covers 16 residues. The CDR3, as DNA: TGTGCCAGCAGCGAAGGGCGGCATTCGACGTACAATGAGCAGTTCTTC. Translating gives CASSEGRHSTYNEQFF.

In its sample, this clonotype was seen many times. This chain joins TRBV2 and TRBJ2-7; D unresolved. The CDR3 loop spans 14 amino acids. Between the trimmed V and J ends, which lost 4 bases and 5 bases, there was a span of 15 bases. Germline V gives CDR1 SNHLY, CDR2 FYNNEI. CDR3 nucleotides: TGTGCCAGCAGTGCCCGGGCCCGGGCCAACGAGCAGTACTTC. Protein: CASSARARANEQYF. Full variable domain (missing parts from reference TRBV2 and TRBJ2-7): EPEVTQTPSHQVTQMGQEVILRCVPISNHLYFYWYRQILGQKVEFLVSFYNNEISEKSEIFDDQFSVERPDGSNFTLKIRSTKLEDSAMYFCASSARARANEQYFGPGTRLTVT.

This clonotype was observed many times. J is TRBJ2-4 and V is TRBV19; D remains ambiguous. This CDR3 region has 17 residues. The ends were cut back, 0 bases at V and 9 bases at J, with 21 bases in the middle. Germline CDR1 is LNHDA and CDR2 is SQIVND (reference sequence). CDR3 amino acids: CASSIDLSPVGFGIQYF. The CDR3 bases are TGTGCCAGTAGTATAGATCTGAGCCCCGTGGGCTTCGGCATTCAGTACTTC. The whole variable domain, remainder taken from reference TRBV19 and TRBJ2-4, is DGGITQSPKYLFRKEGQNVTLSCEQNLNHDAMYWYRQDPGQGLRLIYYSQIVNDFQKGDIAEGYSVSREKKESFPLTVTSAQKNPTAFYLCASSIDLSPVGFGIQYFGAGTRLSVL.

This sequence joins TRBV20-1 and TRBJ1-3; no clear D. V shed 1 base and J shed 1 base, with 8 bases lying between them. The CDR3 runs 14 residues. CDR1 is DFQATT, CDR2 SNEGSKA, per germline (reference sequence). The DNA for the CDR3 is TGCAGTGCTAGAGCCCCACAGTCTGGAAACACCATATATTTT. Protein sequence: CSARAPQSGNTIYF.

The chain uses TRBV21-1 and TRBJ1-5; the table's D call, TRBD1, has no DNA check behind it. TRBV21-1 is tagged as a pseudogene. The CDR3 consists of 13 residues. In DNA form, the CDR3 reads TGTGCCAGCAAGCCCCTACTCAATCAGCCCCAGCATTTT. This encodes CASKPLLNQPQHF.

This clonotype was seen repeatedly, ten times or more. The chain employs TRBV7-4 and TRBJ2-1, with 10 bases matching TRBD2. V gave up 2 bases and J gave up 1 base; unmatched junction bases: 5. CDR1 and CDR2 from the germline V gene are SGHVT and SQSDAQ. CDR3 size: 17 residues. The DNA of the CDR3 is TGTGCCAGCAGCTTAAGGGGACTAGCGTTTTCCTACAATGAGCAGTTCTTC. This codes for CASSLRGLAFSYNEQFF.

This clonotype came up a few times. V gene TRBV5-1 combines with J gene TRBJ2-1, with D possibly TRBD2 on 5 matching bases. The germline CDR1 and CDR2 sequences are SGHRS and YFSETQ. The V end lost 0 bases, the J end lost 7 bases, and 14 bases lay between the germline ends. This CDR3 contains 15 residues. The CDR3 sequence is CASSLGALGVNEQFF. CDR3 sequence (DNA): TGCGCCAGCAGCTTGGGGGCACTCGGGGTGAATGAGCAGTTCTTC. Full variable domain (rest looked up from reference TRBV5-1 and TRBJ2-1): KAGVTQTPRYLIKTRGQQVTLSCSPISGHRSVSWYQQTPGQGLQFLFEYFSETQRNKGNFPGRFSGRQFSNSRSEMNVSTLELGDSALYLCASSLGALGVNEQFFGPGTRLTVL.

The table lists this clonotype with a few counts. The V and J genes are TRBV24-1 and TRBJ2-5; a possible D gene is TRBD1 (6 bases). Trimming stripped 5 bases from V and 4 bases from J, with 10 bases between. CDR3 length: 13 residues. Germline CDR1 reads KGHDR; CDR2 reads SFDVKD. CDR3 DNA: TGTGCCACCAGTGGGGGGCGAGTAGAGACCCAGTACTTC. It specifies CATSGGRVETQYF.

This clonotype showed up just a few times. The genes are TRBV20-1 and TRBJ1-5; D uncertain. CDR3 size: 13 residues. Germline CDR1 and CDR2: DFQATT and SNEGSKA (reference sequence). Trimming took 6 bases from V and 0 from J, leaving 9 bases between them. The CDR3 loop reads CSATELSNQPQHF. Written as DNA, the CDR3 is TGCAGTGCGACTGAACTTAGCAATCAGCCCCAGCATTTT.

This clonotype has just a few counts. The chain recombines TRBV29-1 with TRBJ1-3; D might be TRBD1 (5 bases). Germline loops: CDR1 SQVTM, CDR2 ANQGSEA. The CDR3 is 13 amino acids. The CDR3 loop is CSCRVKGENTIYF. The CDR3 DNA sequence: TGCAGTTGCAGGGTAAAGGGTGAAAACACCATATATTTT.

This clonotype was recorded many times. V is TRBV19 and J is TRBJ1-6; D uncertain. Germline CDR1 is LNHDA and CDR2 is SQIVND (reference sequence). This CDR3 is built from 15 residues. Trimming took off 3 bases at V and 9 bases at J, with 15 bases between the two ends. This chain's CDR3 is CASSIGGGLGSPLHF. CDR3 bases: TGTGCCAGTAGTATCGGCGGAGGGCTTGGTTCACCCCTCCACTTT.

This clonotype was observed a few times. V usage is TRBV20-1 and J usage is TRBJ2-5; D is ambiguous. This CDR3 region has 14 residues. V was pared by 0 bases and J by 4 bases, with 12 bases between. Germline CDR1 reads DFQATT; CDR2 reads SNEGSKA (reference sequence). For the CDR3, the DNA is TGCAGTGCTAGAGATCCTAGTTACGCAGAGACCCAGTACTTC. Translating it yields CSARDPSYAETQYF.

This clonotype was counted at least ten times. The chain links TRBV21-1 to TRBJ2-7. TRBV21-1 is described as a pseudogene. This CDR3 is 16 amino acids long. This CDR3 is CASSKGLRSFSYEQYF. Written as DNA, the CDR3 is TGTGCCAGCAGCAAAGGGTTGAGAAGCTTCTCCTACGAGCAGTACTTC.